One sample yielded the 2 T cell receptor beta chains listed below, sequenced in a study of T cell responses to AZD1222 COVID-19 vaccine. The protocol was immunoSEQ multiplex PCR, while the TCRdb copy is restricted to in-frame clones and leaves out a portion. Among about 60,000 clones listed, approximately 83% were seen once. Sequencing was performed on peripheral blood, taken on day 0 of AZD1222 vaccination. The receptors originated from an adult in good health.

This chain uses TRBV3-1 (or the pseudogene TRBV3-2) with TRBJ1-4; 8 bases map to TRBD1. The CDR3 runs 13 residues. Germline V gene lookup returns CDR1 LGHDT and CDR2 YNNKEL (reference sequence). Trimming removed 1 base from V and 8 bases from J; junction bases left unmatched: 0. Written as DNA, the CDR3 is TGTGCCAGCAGCCAAGGGACAGGGGAAAAACTGTTTTTT. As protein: CASSQGTGEKLFF.

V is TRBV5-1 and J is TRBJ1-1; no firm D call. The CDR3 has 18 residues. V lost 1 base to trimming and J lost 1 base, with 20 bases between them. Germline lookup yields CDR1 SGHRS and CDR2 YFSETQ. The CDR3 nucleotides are TGCGCCAGCAGCTTGTTGTCGGTCTCTTTAAGATCGAACACTGAAGCTTTCTTT. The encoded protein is CASSLLSVSLRSNTEAFF.